This T cell receptor beta chain was documented in a study of blood T cells in healthy people across ages. Study-wide background: Through template switching, about one barcoded beta molecule was captured per two T cells, as measured in model experiments.

No fewer than 6 million PBMCs went into each sample. This clonotype was detected only a few times. The CDR3 consists of 12 residues. Trimming took 8 bases from V and 3 from J, leaving 11 bases between them. The germline gives CDR1 MNHEY, CDR2 SVGAGI. A second roughly 6 to 12 cycle PCR used barcoded and J-beta primers. Each CDR3 protein is one row after TCRdb ran MiXCR on the 5' RACE reads. The table has 550,000 to 650,000 distinct CDR3 sequences, about 25% seen once. These data were likewise used in another study, on T cells of mothers and their children.

Sequences were obtained from blood. The sequence derives from a boy aged 2 to 10 in good health. The chain recombines TRBV6-5 with TRBJ2-7, with a tentative D call TRBD1 (6 bases). The CDR3 coding sequence is TGTGCCAGCGGTACAGGGTTCTACGAGCAGTACTTC. Residues: CASGTGFYEQYF.